Described below is a single T cell receptor (beta chain) sequence and its context. Primers used in a second PCR of roughly 6 to 11 cycles were a sample-barcoded 5' primer and a J-beta primer mix. Every cDNA molecule carried a tag from a template-switch adaptor bearing 12 random nucleotides. TCRdb called the 5' RACE reads again in MiXCR, with one record for every CDR3 protein. The profile shows some 1.6 million distinct CDR3 sequences, about 32% of them singletons. V was shortened by 5 bases and J by 9 bases, with 17 bases between the two germline ends. The CDR3 contains 14 residues. The V gene's germline CDR1 is MDHEN and CDR2 SYDVKM. These data originate in a study of blood T cells in healthy people across ages.

The specimen sequenced was blood. The origin of this receptor is a woman in her twenties or thirties in good health. The V gene is TRBV28, the J gene TRBJ2-4; D might be TRBD2 (5 bases). In nucleotides, the CDR3 is TGTGCCAGCAGTCCACTCAACTCTGGGAGCATTCAGTACTTC. It encodes CASSPLNSGSIQYF.